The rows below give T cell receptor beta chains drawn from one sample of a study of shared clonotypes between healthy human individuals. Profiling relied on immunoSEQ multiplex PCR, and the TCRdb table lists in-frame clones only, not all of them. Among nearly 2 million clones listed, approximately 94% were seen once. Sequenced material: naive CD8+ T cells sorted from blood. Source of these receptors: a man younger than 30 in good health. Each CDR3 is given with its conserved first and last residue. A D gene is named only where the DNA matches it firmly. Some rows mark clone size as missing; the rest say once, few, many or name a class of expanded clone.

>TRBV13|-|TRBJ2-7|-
TGTGCCAGCAGCTTAGTTCTCCGGGGAAACGAGCAGTACTTC
CASSLVLRGNEQYF
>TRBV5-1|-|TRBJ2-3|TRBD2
TGCGCCAGCAGCTCGGACGGGACTAGCGGGATGGGGGACACAGATACGCAGTATTTT
CASSSDGTSGMGDTDTQYF
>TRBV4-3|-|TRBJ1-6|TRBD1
TGCGCCAGCAGCCAACGACAGGGGAGGAATAATTCACCCCTCCACTTT
CASSQRQGRNNSPLHF
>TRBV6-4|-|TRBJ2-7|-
TGTGCCAGCAATCCGGACAGTATTCACCGTCCCTACGAGCAGTACTTC
CASNPDSIHRPYEQYF
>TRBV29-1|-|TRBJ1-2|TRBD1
TGCAGCGTTGAAGATTGGGCGGGGACAGGGGGCGCTTGGGGCTACACCTTC
CSVEDWAGTGGAWGYTF
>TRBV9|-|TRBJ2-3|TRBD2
TGTGCCAGCAGCGTGGGCCTAGCGGCTTCAGATACGCAGTATTTT
CASSVGLAASDTQYF
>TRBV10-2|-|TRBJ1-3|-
TGCGCCAGCAGTGACCCTAGGGACGAGGGAAGAGGAGGAAACACCATATATTTT
CASSDPRDEGRGGNTIYF
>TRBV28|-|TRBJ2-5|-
TGTGCCAGCAGTCGGGACTCGCAAGGAGAGACCCAGTACTTC
CASSRDSQGETQYF
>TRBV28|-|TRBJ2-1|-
TGTGCCAGCAGAAGCGGGGAGCAGTTCTTC
CASRSGEQFF
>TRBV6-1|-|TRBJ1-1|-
TGTGCCAGCAGTGAATGGGTTTGGAACACTGAAGCTTTCTTT
CASSEWVWNTEAFF
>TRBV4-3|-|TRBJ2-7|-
TGCGCCAGCAGCCAAGGACGATCGTACGAGCAGTACTTC
CASSQGRSYEQYF
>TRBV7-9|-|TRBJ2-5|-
TGTGCCAGCAGCGTCATGGCTCAGGGCGAAGAGACCCAGTACTTC
CASSVMAQGEETQYF
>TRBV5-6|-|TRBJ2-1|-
TGTGCCAGCAGCTGGCTGGAGAATGAGCAGTTCTTC
CASSWLENEQFF
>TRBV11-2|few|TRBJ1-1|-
TGTGCCAGCAGCTTAGAGGGGGCTTTCTTT
CASSLEGAFF
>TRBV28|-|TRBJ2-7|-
TGTGCCAGCAGCCGAAACGGGCCATTAGAAGGGCAGTACTTC
CASSRNGPLEGQYF
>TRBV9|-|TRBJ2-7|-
TGTGCCAGCAGCGTAGTCCCAGCCACATTTTACGAGCAGTACTTC
CASSVVPATFYEQYF
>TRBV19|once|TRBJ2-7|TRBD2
TGTGCCAGTAGTATTGGGCCTAGCGGAATCAACGAGCAGTACTTC
CASSIGPSGINEQYF
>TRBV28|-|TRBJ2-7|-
TGTGCCAGCAGTTCGGCGGTGACGGTCCTCTACGAGCAGTACTTC
CASSSAVTVLYEQYF
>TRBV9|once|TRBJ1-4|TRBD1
TGTGCCAGCAGCGTGGGACGGACAGGGGAGGATGAAAAACTGTTTTTT
CASSVGRTGEDEKLFF
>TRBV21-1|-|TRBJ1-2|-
TGTGCCAGCAGCAAATTGGGGCGGAGCTATGGCTACACCTTC
CASSKLGRSYGYTF
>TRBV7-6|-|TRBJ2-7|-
TGTGCCAGCAGCCCCGAAGGGCGGTATGACGAGCAGTACTTC
CASSPEGRYDEQYF
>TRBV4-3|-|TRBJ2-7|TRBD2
TGCGCCAGCAGCCAAGCTCTTGGGGGGGGCGAGCAGTACTTC
CASSQALGGGEQYF
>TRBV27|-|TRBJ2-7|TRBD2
TGTGCCAGCAGTTTGGGCGGGAGGAGGTACGAGCAGTACTTC
CASSLGGRRYEQYF
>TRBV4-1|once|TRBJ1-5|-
TGCGCCAGCAGCCAGAGGGAGGGAGATCAGCCCCAGCATTTT
CASSQREGDQPQHF
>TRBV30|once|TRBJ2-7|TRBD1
TGTGCCTGGAGTCCCCGACAGGGACCCTACGAGCAGTACTTC
CAWSPRQGPYEQYF
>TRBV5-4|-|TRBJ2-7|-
TGTGCCAGCAGCTTGGTAGGGGAGGCCTACGAGCAGTACTTC
CASSLVGEAYEQYF
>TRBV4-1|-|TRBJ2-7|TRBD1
TGCGCCAGCAGCCAGCAAGAGTCAGGGGGCGGAAGAGGAGGCTACGAGCAGTACTTC
CASSQQESGGGRGGYEQYF
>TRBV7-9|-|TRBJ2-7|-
TGTGCCAGCAGCTTAGGAGGCCCCTCCTACGAGCAGTACTTC
CASSLGGPSYEQYF
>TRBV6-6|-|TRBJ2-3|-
TGTGCCAGCTTTTTAGGGGGCACAGATACGCAGTATTTT
CASFLGGTDTQYF
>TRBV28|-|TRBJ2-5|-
TGTGCCAGCAGTTTAACGACTATCCAAGAGACCCAGTACTTC
CASSLTTIQETQYF
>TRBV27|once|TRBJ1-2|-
TGTGCCAGCAGTTCCCAAGACAGGCTTAACTATGGCTACACCTTC
CASSSQDRLNYGYTF
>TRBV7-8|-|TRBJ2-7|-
TGTGCCAGCAGCCCTAACGACAGGACCTACGAGCAGTACTTC
CASSPNDRTYEQYF
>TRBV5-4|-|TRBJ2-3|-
TGTGCCAGCAGCTTTGGCAACACAGATACGCAGTATTTT
CASSFGNTDTQYF
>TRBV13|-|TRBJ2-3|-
TGTGCCAGCAGCTTAGGCGTCCTAGAGATACAAGATACGCAGTATTTT
CASSLGVLEIQDTQYF
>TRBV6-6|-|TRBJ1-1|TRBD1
TGTGCCAGCAGTGTTACAGGGGGAGACACTGAAGCTTTCTTT
CASSVTGGDTEAFF